This T cell receptor beta chain was profiled in a study of tumor-infiltrating lymphocytes in primary liver carcinoma. Study-level background: The cohort included men and women aged 30 to 69 years.

The length of the CDR3 is 15 residues. Germline assignment: CDR1 SGHAT and CDR2 FQNNGV. Worth noting for this clonotype: Germline is not matched at one junction end, which may reflect a read error.

TCR beta cDNA was reverse-transcribed from about 500 ng of total RNA. The reaction used a constant-region primer and ProtoScript II reverse transcriptase. Each TCR beta library was derived from three nested multiplex PCR rounds that employed slightly modified ARM-PCR. Both of the initial two PCR rounds ran for 10 cycles and employed TRBV1-TRBV30 forward primers alongside a C-beta reverse primer. Each CDR3 protein is one row after TCRdb ran MiXCR on the multiplex PCR reads. The sample has over 95,000 distinct CDR3 sequences, more than 60% seen once. Each 20-30 mg portion of unsorted bulk tissue served as the source for co-extraction of RNA and DNA.

The rearrangement joins TRBV11-2 to TRBJ2-1; 8 bases line up with TRBD2. This TCR came from a woman aged 55-70 years with primary liver carcinoma and hepatitis B virus infection. The specimen was liver tumor tissue from sampling region 5. As for subset: tumor region T5, tumor centre. CDR3 in amino acids: CASSSGLAEYDEPFF. CDR3 coding DNA: TGTGCCAGCAGCTCAGGACTAGCAGAATACGATGAGCCGTTCTTC. Complete variable domain (other parts from reference TRBV11-2 and TRBJ2-1): EAGVAQSPRYKIIEKRQSVAFWCNPISGHATLYWYQQILGQGPKLLIQFQNNGVVDDSQLPKDRFSAERLKGVDSTLKIQPAKLEDSAVYLCASSSGLAEYDEPFFGPGTRLTVL.